This T cell receptor (beta chain) originates from a study of blood T cells in healthy people across ages. The CDR3 is made up of 15 amino acids. After removal of 5 bases from V and 4 bases from J, the junction contained 6 bases not matched to a gene. Per the germline V gene, CDR1 is MNHEY and CDR2 is SVGAGI. PCR was performed a second time for roughly 7 to 11 cycles using a sample-barcoded 5' primer and a J-beta primer mix. TCRdb ran MiXCR on the 5' RACE reads and lists one entry per CDR3 protein. This sample has roughly 640,000 distinct CDR3 sequences, with about 30% found just once. This clonotype was recorded at least ten times.

This receptor was obtained from a woman of 80 years or more in good health. V usage is TRBV6-5 and J usage is TRBJ2-1; 9 bases are a match to TRBD1. Material for sequencing was blood. The DNA for the CDR3 is TGTGCCAGCAGTCAAGGACAGGGGTTGTACAATGAGCAGTTCTTC. Its protein product is CASSQGQGLYNEQFF.